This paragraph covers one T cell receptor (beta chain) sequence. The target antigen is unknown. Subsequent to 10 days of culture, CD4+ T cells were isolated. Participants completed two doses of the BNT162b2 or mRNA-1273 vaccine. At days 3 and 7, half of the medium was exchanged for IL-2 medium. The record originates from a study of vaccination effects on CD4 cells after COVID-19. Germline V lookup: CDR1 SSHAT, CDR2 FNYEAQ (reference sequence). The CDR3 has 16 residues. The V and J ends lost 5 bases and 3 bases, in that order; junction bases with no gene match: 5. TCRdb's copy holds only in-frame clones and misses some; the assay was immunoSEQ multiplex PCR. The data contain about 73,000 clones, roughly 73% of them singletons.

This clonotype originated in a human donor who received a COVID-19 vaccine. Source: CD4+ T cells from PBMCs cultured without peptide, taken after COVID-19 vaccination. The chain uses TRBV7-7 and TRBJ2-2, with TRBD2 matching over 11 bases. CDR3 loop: CASSPGTSGYTGELFF. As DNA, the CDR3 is TGTGCCAGCAGCCCCGGGACTAGCGGCTACACCGGGGAGCTGTTTTTT.